There are a few counts of the clone carrying this T cell receptor beta chain. The antigen is not known. These data come from a study of T cells after yellow fever vaccination. Study outcomes and limitations: Only a small proportion of the clonotypes turned up in both the CD4 and the CD8 compartments, likely arising from convergent recombination.

TCRdb ran MiXCR on the 5' RACE reads and lists one entry per CDR3 protein. The data show about 360,000 distinct CDR3 sequences, 6.2% seen once. The V gene's germline CDR1 is KGHSH and CDR2 LQKENI. This CDR3 spans 18 amino acids. Trimming took 3 bases from V and 5 from J; bases not matched to a gene: 10. The sample here was PBMCs, taken 5 days after the yellow fever booster vaccination. The source is a young man who received the YFV17D yellow fever vaccine. This chain joins TRBV18 and TRBJ2-2; TRBD2 aligns across 12 bases. DNA of the CDR3: TGTGCCAGCTCACCCCAACTAGCGGGAGGAGGTTCGACCGGGGAGCTGTTTTTT. Protein: CASSPQLAGGGSTGELFF.